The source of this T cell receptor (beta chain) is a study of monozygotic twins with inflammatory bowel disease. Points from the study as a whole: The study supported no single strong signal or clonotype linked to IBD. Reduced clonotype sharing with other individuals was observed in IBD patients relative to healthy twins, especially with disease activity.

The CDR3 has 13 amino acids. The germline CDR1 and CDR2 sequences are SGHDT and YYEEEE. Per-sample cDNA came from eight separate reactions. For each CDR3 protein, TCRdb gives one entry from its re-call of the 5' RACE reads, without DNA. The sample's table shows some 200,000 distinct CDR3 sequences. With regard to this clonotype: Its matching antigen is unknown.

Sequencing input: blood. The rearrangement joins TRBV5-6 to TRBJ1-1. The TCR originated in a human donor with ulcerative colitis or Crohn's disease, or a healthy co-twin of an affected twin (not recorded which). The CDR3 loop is CASSLYLTNEAFF. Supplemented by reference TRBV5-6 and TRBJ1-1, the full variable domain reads DAGVTQSPTHLIKTRGQQVTLRCSPKSGHDTVSWYQQALGQGPQFIFQYYEEEERQRGNFPDRFSGHQFPNYSSELNVNALLLGDSALYLCASSLYLTNEAFFGQGTRLTVV.